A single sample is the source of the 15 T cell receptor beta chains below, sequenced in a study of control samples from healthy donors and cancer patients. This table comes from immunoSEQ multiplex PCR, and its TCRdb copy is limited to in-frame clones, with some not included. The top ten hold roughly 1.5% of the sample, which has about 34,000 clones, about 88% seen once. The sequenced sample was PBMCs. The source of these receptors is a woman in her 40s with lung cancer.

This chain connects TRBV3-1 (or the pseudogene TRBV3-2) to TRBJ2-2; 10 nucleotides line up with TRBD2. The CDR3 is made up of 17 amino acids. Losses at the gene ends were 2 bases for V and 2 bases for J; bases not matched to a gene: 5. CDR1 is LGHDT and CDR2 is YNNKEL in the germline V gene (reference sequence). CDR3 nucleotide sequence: TGTGCCAGCAGCCAACCACTAGCGGGGTCCAACACCGGGGAGCTGTTTTTT. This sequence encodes CASSQPLAGSNTGELFF.

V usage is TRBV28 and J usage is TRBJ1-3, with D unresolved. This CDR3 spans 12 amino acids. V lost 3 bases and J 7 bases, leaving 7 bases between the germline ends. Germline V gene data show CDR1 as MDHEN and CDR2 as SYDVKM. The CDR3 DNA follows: TGTGCCAGCAGTTTGAACAGCAACACCATATATTTT. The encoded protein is CASSLNSNTIYF.

CDR3 DNA: TGTGCCAGCAGCGTGGGACTAGCGGGGGGGAATGAGCAGTTCTTC. Translated, it gives CASSVGLAGGNEQFF. The J gene is TRBJ2-1, the V gene TRBV9; TRBD2 matches 16 bases. Germline V gene data show CDR1 as SGDLS and CDR2 as YYNGEE. This CDR3 comprises 15 residues. The trim removed 2 bases at V and 7 bases at J, leaving 0 bases unmatched.

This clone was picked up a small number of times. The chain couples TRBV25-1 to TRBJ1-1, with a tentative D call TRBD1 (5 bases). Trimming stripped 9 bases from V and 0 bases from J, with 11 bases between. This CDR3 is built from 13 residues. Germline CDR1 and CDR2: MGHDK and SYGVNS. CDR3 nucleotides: TGTGCCAGTGAGGGGCCAGTGAACACTGAAGCTTTCTTT. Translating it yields CASEGPVNTEAFF. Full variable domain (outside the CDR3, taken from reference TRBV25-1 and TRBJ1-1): EADIYQTPRYLVIGTGKKITLECSQTMGHDKMYWYQQDPGMELHLIHYSYGVNSTEKGDLSSESTVSRIRTEHFPLTLESARPSHTSQYLCASEGPVNTEAFFGQGTRLTVV.

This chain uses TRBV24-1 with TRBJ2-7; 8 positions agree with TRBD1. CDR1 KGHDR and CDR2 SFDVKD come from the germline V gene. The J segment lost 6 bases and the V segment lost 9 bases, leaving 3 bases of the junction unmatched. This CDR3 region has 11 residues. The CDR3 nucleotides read TGTGCCACCGGACAGGGACCCGAGCAGTACTTC. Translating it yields CATGQGPEQYF.

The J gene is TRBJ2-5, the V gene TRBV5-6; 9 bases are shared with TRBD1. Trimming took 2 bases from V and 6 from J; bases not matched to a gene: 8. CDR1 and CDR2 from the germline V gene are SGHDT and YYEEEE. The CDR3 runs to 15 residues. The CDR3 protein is CASSLGPDRGKTQYF. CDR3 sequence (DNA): TGTGCCAGCAGCTTAGGTCCGGACAGGGGCAAGACCCAGTACTTC.

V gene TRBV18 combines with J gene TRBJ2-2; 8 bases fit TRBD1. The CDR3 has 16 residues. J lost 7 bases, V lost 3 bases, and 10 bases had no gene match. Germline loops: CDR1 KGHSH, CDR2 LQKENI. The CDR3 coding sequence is TGTGCCAGCTCACCGTTCCCAGGGGGCGATGGCGGGGAGCTGTTTTTT. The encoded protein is CASSPFPGGDGGELFF.

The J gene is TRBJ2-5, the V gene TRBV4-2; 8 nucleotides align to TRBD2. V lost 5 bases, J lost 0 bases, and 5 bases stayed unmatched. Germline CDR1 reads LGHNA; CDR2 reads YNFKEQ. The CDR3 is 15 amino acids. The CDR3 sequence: CASSSAGGDQETQYF. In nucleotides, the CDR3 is TGTGCCAGCAGCTCGGCCGGGGGGGACCAAGAGACCCAGTACTTC.

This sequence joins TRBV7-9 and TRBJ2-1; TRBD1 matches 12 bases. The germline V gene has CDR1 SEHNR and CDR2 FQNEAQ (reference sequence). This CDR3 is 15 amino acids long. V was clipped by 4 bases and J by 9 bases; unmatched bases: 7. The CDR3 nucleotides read TGTGCCAGCAGCTCTCCGGGACAGGGGGCTGGTGAGCAGTTCTTC. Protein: CASSSPGQGAGEQFF.

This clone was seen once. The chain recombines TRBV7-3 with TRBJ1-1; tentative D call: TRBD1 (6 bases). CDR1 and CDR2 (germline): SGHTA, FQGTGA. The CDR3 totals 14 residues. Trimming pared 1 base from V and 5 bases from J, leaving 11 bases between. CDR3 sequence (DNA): TGTGCCAGCAGCTTAAGGGGGGGCTCTACTGAAGCTTTCTTT. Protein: CASSLRGGSTEAFF.

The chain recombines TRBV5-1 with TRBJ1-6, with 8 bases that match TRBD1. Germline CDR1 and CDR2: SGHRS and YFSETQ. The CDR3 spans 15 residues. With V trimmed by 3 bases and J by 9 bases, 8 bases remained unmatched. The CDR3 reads CASSSRQGQSSPLHF. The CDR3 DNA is TGCGCCAGCAGCTCCCGACAGGGGCAAAGTTCACCCCTCCACTTT.

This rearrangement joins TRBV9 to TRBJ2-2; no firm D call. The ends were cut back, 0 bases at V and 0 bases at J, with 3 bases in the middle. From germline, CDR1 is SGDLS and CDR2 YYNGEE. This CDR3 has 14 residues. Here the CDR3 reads CASSVVANTGELFF. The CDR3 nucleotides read TGTGCCAGCAGCGTAGTAGCGAACACCGGGGAGCTGTTTTTT.

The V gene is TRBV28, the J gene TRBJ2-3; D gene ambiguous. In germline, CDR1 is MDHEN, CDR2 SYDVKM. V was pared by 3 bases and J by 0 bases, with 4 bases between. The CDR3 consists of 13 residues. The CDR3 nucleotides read TGTGCCAGCAGTTTGGGTAGCACAGATACGCAGTATTTT. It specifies CASSLGSTDTQYF.

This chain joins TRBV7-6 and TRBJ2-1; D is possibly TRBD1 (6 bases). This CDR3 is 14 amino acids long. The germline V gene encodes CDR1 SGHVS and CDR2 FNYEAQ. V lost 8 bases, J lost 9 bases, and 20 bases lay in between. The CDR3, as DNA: TGTGCCAGCGTGAGAACACAGGGTTTCGGTGAGCAGTTCTTC. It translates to CASVRTQGFGEQFF.

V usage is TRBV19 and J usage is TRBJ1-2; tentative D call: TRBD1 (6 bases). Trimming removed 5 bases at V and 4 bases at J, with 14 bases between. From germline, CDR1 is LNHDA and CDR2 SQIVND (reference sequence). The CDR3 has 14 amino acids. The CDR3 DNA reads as TGTGCCAGTAGTCTCCGAGGGGGAAGCTATGGCTACACCTTC. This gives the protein CASSLRGGSYGYTF.